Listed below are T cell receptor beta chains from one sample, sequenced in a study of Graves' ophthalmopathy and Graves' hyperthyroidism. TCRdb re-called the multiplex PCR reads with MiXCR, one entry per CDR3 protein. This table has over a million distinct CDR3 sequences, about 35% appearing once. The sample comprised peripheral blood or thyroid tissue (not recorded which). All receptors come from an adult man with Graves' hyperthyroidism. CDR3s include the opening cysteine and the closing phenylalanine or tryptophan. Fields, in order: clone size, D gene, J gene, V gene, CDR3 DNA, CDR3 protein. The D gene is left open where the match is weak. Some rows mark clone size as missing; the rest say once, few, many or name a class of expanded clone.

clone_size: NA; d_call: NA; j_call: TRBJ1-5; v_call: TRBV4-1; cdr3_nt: TGCGCCAGCAGCCAGCCGGGAACTAGCAATCAGCCCCAGCATTTT; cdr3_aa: CASSQPGTSNQPQHF
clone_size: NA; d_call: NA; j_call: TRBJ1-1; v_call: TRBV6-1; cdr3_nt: TGTGCCAGCGAACAGGGAAAGTACACTGAAGCTTTCTTT; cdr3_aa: CASEQGKYTEAFF
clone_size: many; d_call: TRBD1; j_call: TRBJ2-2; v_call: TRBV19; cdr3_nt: TGTGCCAGCCGGGACAGCGGATACTCCGGGGAGCTGTTTTTT; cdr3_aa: CASRDSGYSGELFF
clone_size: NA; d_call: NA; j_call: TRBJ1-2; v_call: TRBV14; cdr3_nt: TGTGCCAGCAGCCAAGAGGGCGCAGGGTCCACCGGTGGCTACACCTTC; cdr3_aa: CASSQEGAGSTGGYTF
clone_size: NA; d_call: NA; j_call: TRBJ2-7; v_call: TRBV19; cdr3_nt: TGTGCCAGTAGTCCTGACTGGTACGAGCAGTACTTC; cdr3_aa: CASSPDWYEQYF
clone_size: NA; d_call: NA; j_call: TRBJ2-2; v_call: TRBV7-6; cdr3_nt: TGTGCCAGCAGCTCCCAGCAGGGTTATGGCACCGGGGAGCTGTTTTTT; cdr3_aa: CASSSQQGYGTGELFF
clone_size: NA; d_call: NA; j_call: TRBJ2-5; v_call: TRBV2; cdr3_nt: TGTGCCAGCCTCCAAGAGACCCAGTACTTC; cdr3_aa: CASLQETQYF
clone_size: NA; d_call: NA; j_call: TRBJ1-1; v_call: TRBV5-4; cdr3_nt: TGTGCCAGCACCCCCGGAGGGTTCGTAACTGAAGCTTTCTTT; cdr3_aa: CASTPGGFVTEAFF
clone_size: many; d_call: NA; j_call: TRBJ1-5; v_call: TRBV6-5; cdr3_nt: TGTGCCAGCAGCCCGGAAAAGAACAATCAGCCCCAGCATTTT; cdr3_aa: CASSPEKNNQPQHF
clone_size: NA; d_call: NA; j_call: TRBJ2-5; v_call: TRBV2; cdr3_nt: TGTGCCAGCAGCCGTGGGGGCGGAAGGGGTACGGAGACCCAGTACTTC; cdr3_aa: CASSRGGGRGTETQYF
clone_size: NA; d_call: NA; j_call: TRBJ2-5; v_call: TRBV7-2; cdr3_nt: TGTGCCAGTAGTATGCCCGCGGCGGAGACCCAGTACTTC; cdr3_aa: CASSMPAAETQYF
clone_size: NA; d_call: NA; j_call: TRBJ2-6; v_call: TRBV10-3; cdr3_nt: TGTGCCATCAGGGGCAGGGAAGGGGCCAACGTCCTGACTTTC; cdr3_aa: CAIRGREGANVLTF
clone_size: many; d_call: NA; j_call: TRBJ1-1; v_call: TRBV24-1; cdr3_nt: TGTGCCACCTCAAAAGGGGGAAATACTGAAGCTTTCTTT; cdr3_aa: CATSKGGNTEAFF
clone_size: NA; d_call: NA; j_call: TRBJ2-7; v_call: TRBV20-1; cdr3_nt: TGCAGTGCACGGACTTGGCTTTCCGAGCAGTACTTC; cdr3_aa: CSARTWLSEQYF
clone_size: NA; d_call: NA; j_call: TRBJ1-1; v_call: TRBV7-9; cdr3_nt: TGTACCAGCAGAGTGGTGGGGATGGGGGACACTGAAGCTTTCTTT; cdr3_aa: CTSRVVGMGDTEAFF
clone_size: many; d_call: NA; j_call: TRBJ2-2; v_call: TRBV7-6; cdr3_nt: TGTGCCAGCAGCTTAGGAAGGGTCTTCGCGAACACCGGGGAGCTGTTTTTT; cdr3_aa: CASSLGRVFANTGELFF
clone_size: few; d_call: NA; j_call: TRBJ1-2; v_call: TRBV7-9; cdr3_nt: TGTGCCAGCAGCCCCGGGGGGGCTCGACTTGGCTACACCTTC; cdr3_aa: CASSPGGARLGYTF
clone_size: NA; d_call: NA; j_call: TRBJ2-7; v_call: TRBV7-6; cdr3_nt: TGTGCCAGCAACTACGAGCAGTACTTC; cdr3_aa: CASNYEQYF
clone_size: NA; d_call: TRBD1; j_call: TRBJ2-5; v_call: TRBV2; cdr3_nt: TGTGCCAGCATGGACAGGGGGAATGAAAAGACCCAGTACTTC; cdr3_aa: CASMDRGNEKTQYF
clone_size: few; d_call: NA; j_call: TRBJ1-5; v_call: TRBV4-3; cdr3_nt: TGCGCCAGCAGCCAAAGATTCGCCCAGCCCCAGCATTTT; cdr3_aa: CASSQRFAQPQHF
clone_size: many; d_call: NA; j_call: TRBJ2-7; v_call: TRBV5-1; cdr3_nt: TGCGCCAGCAGCTCCGCCCAAAAACCTTTCCACGAGCAGTACTTC; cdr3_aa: CASSSAQKPFHEQYF
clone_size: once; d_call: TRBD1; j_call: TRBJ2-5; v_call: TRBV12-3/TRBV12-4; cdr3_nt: TGTGCCAGCAAGACAGGGACAGGCCAAGAGACCCAGTACTTC; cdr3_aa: CASKTGTGQETQYF
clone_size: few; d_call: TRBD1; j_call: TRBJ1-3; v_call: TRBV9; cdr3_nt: TGTGCCAGCAGCGCCCGAACGGGACAGCTGATTGGAAACACCATATATTTT; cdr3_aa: CASSARTGQLIGNTIYF
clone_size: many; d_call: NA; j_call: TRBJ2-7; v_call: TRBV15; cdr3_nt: TGTGCCACCAGCAGAGGACCCCGCGGTGCGGGACGGTCCTACGAGCAGTACTTC; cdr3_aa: CATSRGPRGAGRSYEQYF
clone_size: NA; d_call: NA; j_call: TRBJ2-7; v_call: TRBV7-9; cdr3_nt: TGTGCCAGCAGCAAGGACCGCGGCGAGCAGTACTTC; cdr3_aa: CASSKDRGEQYF
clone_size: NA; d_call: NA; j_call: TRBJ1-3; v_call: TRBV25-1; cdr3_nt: TGTGCCAGCAGTGGGACAGCTCTAGGGCTCTCTGGAAACACCATATATTTT; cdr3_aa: CASSGTALGLSGNTIYF
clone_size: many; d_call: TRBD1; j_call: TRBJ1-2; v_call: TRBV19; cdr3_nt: TGTGCCAGTACGTACCGGGACAGGGGGCTCGGCTACACCTTC; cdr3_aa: CASTYRDRGLGYTF
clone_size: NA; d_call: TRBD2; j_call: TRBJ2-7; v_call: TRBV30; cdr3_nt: TGTGCCTGGAGCCGCGGACTAGCGGGAGGTGATACCTACGAGCAGTACTTC; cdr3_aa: CAWSRGLAGGDTYEQYF
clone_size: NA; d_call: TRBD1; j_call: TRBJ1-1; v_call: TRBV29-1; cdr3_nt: TGCAGCGTTGGTCCCGGACAGGGGGCTATGAACACTGAAGCTTTCTTT; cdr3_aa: CSVGPGQGAMNTEAFF
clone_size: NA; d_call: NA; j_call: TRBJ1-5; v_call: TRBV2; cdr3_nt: TGTGCCAGCAAGTCAGAGGGGTATCAGCCCCAGCATTTT; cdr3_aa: CASKSEGYQPQHF
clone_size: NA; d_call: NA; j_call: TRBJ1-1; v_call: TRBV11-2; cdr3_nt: TGTGCCAGCAGCTTTCCCCAGACGGGTAGAGGCACTGAAGCTTTCTTT; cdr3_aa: CASSFPQTGRGTEAFF
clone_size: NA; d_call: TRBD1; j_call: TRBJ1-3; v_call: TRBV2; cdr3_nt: TGTGCCAGCAGACTCGACAGGGTATCAGGAAACACCATATATTTT; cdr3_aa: CASRLDRVSGNTIYF
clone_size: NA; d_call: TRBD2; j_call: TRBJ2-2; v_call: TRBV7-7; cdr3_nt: TGTGCCGACACTGCCGGGACTAGCGGGTCGAACACCGGGGAGCTGTTTTTT; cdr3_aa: CADTAGTSGSNTGELFF
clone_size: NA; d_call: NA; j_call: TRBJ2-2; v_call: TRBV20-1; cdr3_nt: TGCAGTGCTAGAGGCAGGAACGCGAACACCGGGGAGCTGTTTTTT; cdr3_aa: CSARGRNANTGELFF
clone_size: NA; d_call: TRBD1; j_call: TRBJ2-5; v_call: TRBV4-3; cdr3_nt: TGCGCCAGCAGCATGCGACAGGGTAATCAGCCCCAGTACTTC; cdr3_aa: CASSMRQGNQPQYF
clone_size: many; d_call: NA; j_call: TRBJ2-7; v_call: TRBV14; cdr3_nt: TGTGCCAGCAGCCCCCGGGGGACGGTATCCTACGAGCAGTACTTC; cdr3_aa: CASSPRGTVSYEQYF
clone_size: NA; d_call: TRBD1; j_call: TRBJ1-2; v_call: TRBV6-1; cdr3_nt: TGTGCCAGCAGGGGAGGGACAGGTAATGGCTACACCTTC; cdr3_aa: CASRGGTGNGYTF
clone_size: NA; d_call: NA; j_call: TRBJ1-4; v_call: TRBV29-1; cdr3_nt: TGCAGCGTTGGTAGAGGGGCTAATGAAAAACTGTTTTTT; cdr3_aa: CSVGRGANEKLFF
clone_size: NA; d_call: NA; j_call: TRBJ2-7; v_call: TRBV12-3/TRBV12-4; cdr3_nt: TGTGCCAGCAGTTTGGGGGGACCCCTGAGGGAGCAGTACTTC; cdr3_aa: CASSLGGPLREQYF
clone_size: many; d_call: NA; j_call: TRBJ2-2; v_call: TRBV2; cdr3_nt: TGTGCCAGCAGGGGAAGCTACACCGGGGAGCTGTTTTTT; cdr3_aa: CASRGSYTGELFF
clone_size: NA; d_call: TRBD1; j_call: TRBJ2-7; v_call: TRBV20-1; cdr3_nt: TGCAGTGCTAGTCAGTTGTCAGGGGGCGGATACGAGCAGTACTTC; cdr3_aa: CSASQLSGGGYEQYF
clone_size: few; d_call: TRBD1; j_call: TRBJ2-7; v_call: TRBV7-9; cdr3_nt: TGTGCCAGCAGCTTTAGACAGGGTGGGGAGCAGTACTTC; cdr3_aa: CASSFRQGGEQYF
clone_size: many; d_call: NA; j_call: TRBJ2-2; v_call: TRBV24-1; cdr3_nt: TGTGCCACCAGTGCCCTGGACGGACGAGCGAACACCGGGGAGCTGTTTTTT; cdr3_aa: CATSALDGRANTGELFF
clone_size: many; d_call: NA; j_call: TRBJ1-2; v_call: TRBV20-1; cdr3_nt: TGCAGTGCTAGCCATACAGATAACTATGGCTACACCTTC; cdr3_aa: CSASHTDNYGYTF